These 26 T cell receptor beta chains originate from one sample sequenced in a study of shared clonotypes between healthy human individuals. Measured with immunoSEQ multiplex PCR; TCRdb has only the in-frame clones, and not every one. The table has approximately 460,000 clones, roughly three quarters seen once. The sample taken for sequencing was PBMCs. The receptors were sampled from a woman aged 40 to 50 in good health. Some clones in this sample may be carry-over from other donors' samples.

This clone was seen just once. A far larger clone is one base from this, pointing to a likely read error. This rearrangement joins TRBV27 to TRBJ1-4, with 10 bases matching TRBD1. The germline gives CDR1 MNHEY, CDR2 SMNVEV (reference sequence). This CDR3 is built from 18 residues. CDR3 nucleotide sequence: TGTGCCAGCAGTTTAGGAGGGACAGGGGCCTCAACTAATGAAAGACTGTTTTTT. This sequence encodes CASSLGGTGASTNERLFF.

This clone occurred a few times. V usage is TRBV2 and J usage is TRBJ1-2; maybe TRBD1 (5 bases). Trimming cost V 4 bases and J 7 bases, with 10 bases left between them. Germline loops: CDR1 SNHLY, CDR2 FYNNEI. The CDR3 length is 12 residues. The CDR3, as DNA: TGTGCCAGCAGTGTCGACAGCGGTGGCTACACCTTC. It translates to CASSVDSGGYTF.

The chain couples TRBV20-1 to TRBJ1-3; D uncertain. This CDR3 has 11 amino acids. Between the trimmed V and J ends, which lost 4 bases and 3 bases, there was a span of 4 bases. The germline gives CDR1 DFQATT, CDR2 SNEGSKA (reference sequence). CDR3 sequence: CSANDGNTIYF. CDR3 sequence (DNA): TGCAGTGCTAACGATGGAAACACCATATATTTT.

Notes on this clone: A far larger clone is just one base off, so this is likely a read error. Given the absence of the conserved phenylalanine or tryptophan at the CDR3 end, a read error is likely. The rearrangement joins TRBV5-6 to TRBJ2-7, with 13 bases identical to TRBD2. V lost 4 bases and J lost 6; bases outside the gene matches: 10. Germline-derived CDR1 and CDR2 are SGHDT and YYEEEE. The CDR3 spans 16 residues. CDR3 coding DNA: TGTGCCAGCAGCGAGGGACTAGCGGGATGGCCGCCCGAGCAGTACTCC. Translating gives CASSEGLAGWPPEQYS.

This clone was counted a few times. The chain has TRBV5-8 and TRBJ1-4; D perhaps matches TRBD1 (5 bases). The CDR3 has 16 amino acids. Germline CDR1 SGHTS, CDR2 YDEGEE. The V end lost 4 bases, the J end lost 7 bases, and 20 bases lay between the germline ends. CDR3 DNA: TGTGCCAGCAGCGGGCCGGGACGCCCCGAGAGTGAAAAACTGTTTTTT. It codes for CASSGPGRPESEKLFF.

This chain uses TRBV5-6 with TRBJ2-7, with D perhaps matching TRBD1 (6 bases). Germline V gene data show CDR1 as SGHDT and CDR2 as YYEEEE. With 6 bases removed from V and 1 base from J, the gap between germline ends came to 20 bases. This CDR3 is built from 16 residues. CDR3 loop: CASIPYRAGASYEQYF. The CDR3 DNA sequence: TGTGCCAGCATCCCCTACCGTGCAGGGGCGTCCTACGAGCAGTACTTC.

Points on this clone: With a far larger clone one base away, a read error is the likely cause. The chain has TRBV30 and TRBJ1-5; D remains ambiguous. The CDR3 is made up of 15 amino acids. Germline loops: CDR1 GTSNPN, CDR2 SVGIG (reference sequence). The chain's CDR3 is CAWSVPISGNQLQHF. The CDR3 nucleotides are TGTGCCTGGAGTGTACCCATATCAGGCAATCAGCTCCAGCATTTT.

The genes are TRBV9 and TRBJ2-1; 8 bases are shared with TRBD2. V lost 3 bases and J lost 2; bases outside the gene matches: 7. Germline assignment: CDR1 SGDLS and CDR2 YYNGEE. This CDR3 is built from 16 residues. This chain's CDR3 is CASSELTGLAYNEQFF. The CDR3, as DNA: TGTGCCAGCAGCGAGCTCACGGGACTAGCCTACAATGAGCAGTTCTTC. Supplemented by reference TRBV9 and TRBJ2-1, the full variable domain reads DSGVTQTPKHLITATGQRVTLRCSPRSGDLSVYWYQQSLDQGLQFLIQYYNGEERAKGNILERFSAQQFPDLHSELNLSSLELGDSALYFCASSELTGLAYNEQFFGPGTRLTVL.

To note about this clone: This likely traces to a read error, being one base from a far larger clone. This same CDR3 is encoded by further DNA sequences in the sample. The CDR3 bases are TGTGCCAGCTCGCCCTGGACAGGGGAGGGAGCTTTCTTT. As protein: CASSPWTGEGAFF. The V and J genes are TRBV18 and TRBJ1-1; TRBD1 matches at 9 bases. This CDR3 is built from 13 residues. With 6 bases clipped from V and 10 bases from J, the junction kept 9 bases outside the gene matches. Germline-derived CDR1 and CDR2 are KGHSH and LQKENI.

The chain is built from TRBV6-4 and TRBJ2-2; weak D call: TRBD2 (5 bases). V was trimmed by 5 bases and J by 4 bases, leaving 17 bases between them. Germline loops: CDR1 MRHNA, CDR2 SNTAGT. This CDR3 comprises 16 residues. Here the CDR3 DNA reads TGTGCCAGCAGTCCCCTACTAGTTCAGGTCACCGGGGAGCTGTTTTTT. Translation: CASSPLLVQVTGELFF.

Notes on this clone: A far larger clone differs by one base, so this is likely a read error. This rearrangement joins TRBV11-2 to TRBJ2-3; D gene unclear. Germline loops: CDR1 SGHAT, CDR2 FQNNGV. V lost 5 bases to trimming and J lost 1 base, with 1 base between them. The CDR3 extends over 11 amino acids. The CDR3, as DNA: TGTGCCAGCAGCCGCACAGATACGCAGTATTTT. Its protein product is CASSRTDTQYF.

About this clone: One end of the junction fails to match germline, which may point to a read error. The DNA for the CDR3 is TGTGCCAGCAGCCAAGATCACGGGAGTACCGGGGGGCTGTTCTTT. This sequence encodes CASSQDHGSTGGLFF. This chain links TRBV4-2 with TRBJ2-2; D is possibly TRBD2 (7 bases). Germline assignment: CDR1 LGHNA and CDR2 YNFKEQ. The length of the CDR3 is 15 residues.

The V call is TRBV6-5, the J call TRBJ2-1; 9 bases match TRBD2. The V gene's germline CDR1 is MNHEY and CDR2 SVGAGI. CDR3 length: 13 residues. With V trimmed by 6 bases and J by 4 bases, 1 base remained unmatched. The CDR3 DNA reads as TGTGCCAGCAGAACTAGCGGGTACAATGAGCAGTTCTTC. Translated, it gives CASRTSGYNEQFF.

V gene TRBV29-1 combines with J gene TRBJ1-4; D is uncertain. The V end lost 6 bases, the J end lost 16 bases, and 24 bases lay between the germline ends. The CDR3 totals 13 residues. CDR1 and CDR2 (germline): SQVTM, ANQGSEA. CDR3 loop: CSVRLTAGERPFF. The CDR3, as DNA: TGCAGCGTGCGCTTAACAGCTGGTGAAAGACCGTTTTTT.

Only one count was recorded for this clone. A far larger clone differs by one base, so this is likely a read error. The same CDR3 can be traced to other DNA sequences in this sample. The chain uses TRBV5-1 and TRBJ2-7; no firm D call. Germline CDR1 is SGHRS and CDR2 is YFSETQ. The CDR3 loop spans 13 amino acids. The DNA of the CDR3 is TGCGCCAGTTCGGCGGAGATCTCCTACGAGCAGTACTTT. Protein product: CASSAEISYEQYF. The variable domain in full, completed from reference TRBV5-1 and TRBJ2-7, reads KAGVTQTPRYLIKTRGQQVTLSCSPISGHRSVSWYQQTPGQGLQFLFEYFSETQRNKGNFPGRFSGRQFSNSRSEMNVSTLELGDSALYLCASSAEISYEQYFGPGTRLTVT.

The V gene is TRBV28, the J gene TRBJ2-2; D unresolved. The CDR3 runs 15 residues. The V and J ends lost 6 bases and 6 bases respectively, with 17 bases between them. Germline CDR1 and CDR2: MDHEN and SYDVKM. Here the CDR3 reads CASSVMGNKPGELFF. The CDR3 region has the DNA TGTGCCAGCAGCGTTATGGGGAATAAACCCGGGGAGCTGTTTTTT.

The CDR3 spells CASSSGDFYSYEQYF. CDR3 in DNA: TGTGCCAGCAGTTCGGGGGACTTCTACTCCTACGAGCAGTACTTC. The V call is TRBV13, the J call TRBJ2-7; D is perhaps TRBD2 (6 bases). Germline loops: CDR1 PRHDT, CDR2 FYEKMQ (reference sequence). Trimming removed 6 bases at V and 0 bases at J, with 15 bases between. This CDR3 region has 15 residues.

V and J are TRBV29-1 and TRBJ2-7; D is possibly TRBD1 (5 bases). V lost 6 bases and J 2 bases, leaving 20 bases between the germline ends. The CDR3 runs to 15 residues. The germline V gene has CDR1 SQVTM and CDR2 ANQGSEA. The CDR3: CSVEPDSGTPYEQYF. Written as DNA, the CDR3 is TGCAGCGTCGAACCTGACAGTGGTACTCCCTACGAGCAGTACTTC.

The chain joins TRBV15 to TRBJ2-7; 9 bases match TRBD1. V lost 0 bases, J lost 8 bases, and 8 bases stayed unmatched. CDR1 and CDR2 from the germline V gene are LNHNV and YYDKDF (reference sequence). The CDR3 has 15 residues. This chain's CDR3 is CATSRDTGTGSKQYF. CDR3 coding DNA: TGTGCCACCAGCAGAGACACCGGGACAGGGAGTAAGCAGTACTTC.

This clone was picked up one time. The V call is TRBV5-1, the J call TRBJ2-5, with unresolved D. The germline gives CDR1 SGHRS, CDR2 YFSETQ. CDR3 length equals 13 residues. V was cut by 2 bases and J by 1 base, with 6 bases left in between. The DNA for the CDR3 is TGCGCCAGCAGCTTCGAGTTCCAAGAGACCCAGTACTTC. Its translation: CASSFEFQETQYF.

As regards this clone: A far larger clone is only one base removed, so a read error is likely. Distinct nucleotide sequences in the sample also encode this CDR3. J is TRBJ1-2 and V is TRBV28, with D possibly TRBD1 on 5 matching bases. Germline assignment: CDR1 MDHEN and CDR2 SYDVKM. The CDR3 has 13 amino acids. The CDR3 bases are TGTGCCAGCAAGGTGGGGGATCTCTATGGCTATACCTTC. It encodes CASKVGDLYGYTF.

J is TRBJ1-1 and V is TRBV7-3; TRBD1 matches at 9 bases. The CDR3 covers 14 residues. V lost 4 bases, J lost 1 base, and 1 base stayed unmatched. Germline V gives CDR1 SGHTA, CDR2 FQGTGA. The DNA for the CDR3 is TGTGCCAGCAGCTCGGGACAGGGGAACACTGAAGCTTTCTTT. This codes for CASSSGQGNTEAFF.

About this clone itself: This likely stems from a read error, as it lies one base from a far larger clone. Other DNA sequences in the same sample also yield this CDR3. CDR3 nucleotide sequence: TGTGCTAGCAGTGTCCTGGGGGGGACAGGGGACTTTGGCTACACCTTC. This encodes CASSVLGGTGDFGYTF. This chain connects TRBV27 to TRBJ1-2; 10 nucleotides agree with TRBD1. The CDR3 spans 16 residues. Germline V gives CDR1 MNHEY, CDR2 SMNVEV (reference sequence).

V is TRBV2 and J is TRBJ2-1; D gene unclear. Germline V gene lookup returns CDR1 SNHLY and CDR2 FYNNEI. The CDR3 totals 11 residues. The V gene lost 8 bases and the J gene lost 4 bases, with 6 bases spanning the gap. The DNA for the CDR3 is TGTGCCAGCGGCGGTTACAATGAGCAGTTCTTC. Translation gives CASGGYNEQFF.

This chain uses TRBV4-1 with TRBJ2-1; D is undetermined. The CDR3 consists of 12 residues. The V gene lost 3 bases and the J gene lost 8 bases, with 8 bases spanning the gap. Germline V gene sequence: CDR1 MGHRA, CDR2 YSYEKL. For the CDR3, the DNA is TGCGCCAGCAGCCAGTATAGAGATGAGCAGTTCTTC. It yields the protein CASSQYRDEQFF.

J is TRBJ2-1 and V is TRBV7-9, with D possibly being TRBD2 (6 bases). CDR3 size: 17 residues. Germline lookup yields CDR1 SEHNR and CDR2 FQNEAQ (reference sequence). The ends were cut back, 1 base at V and 0 bases at J, with 13 bases in the middle. This CDR3 reads CASSLDLGGTSYNEQFF. The CDR3 DNA reads TGTGCCAGCAGCTTAGATCTGGGCGGGACCTCCTACAATGAGCAGTTCTTC.